There are a few counts of the clone carrying this T cell receptor beta chain. This sample is part of a study of blood T cell repertoires in COVID-19. For the study at large: Samples came from the United States, Italy and Spain, spanning acute and convalescent COVID-19. Nucleic acid was either cDNA or gDNA, and it came from T cells, B-cell-depleted T cells, or PBMCs.

CDR1 and CDR2 (germline): LNHDA, SQIVND (reference sequence). V gave up 4 bases and J gave up 0 bases, with 13 bases separating them. The CDR3 totals 17 residues. Repertoires were generated with immunoSEQ multiplex PCR, while TCRdb's copy carries only in-frame clones and drops some. The sample contains fewer than 200,000 clones, just under 85% of which appear only once. Enrollment of patients from Seattle took place during active infection, with longitudinal follow-up. The chain links TRBV19 to TRBJ2-6, with D possibly matching TRBD1 (7 bases). The receptor was derived from a woman of 80 years or more with COVID-19, enrolled during active disease. The sample comprised peripheral blood. The CDR3 DNA reads as TGTGCCAGTAGTAGCGGGACAGCAGTCTCTGGGGCCAACGTCCTGACTTTC. It codes for CASSSGTAVSGANVLTF.